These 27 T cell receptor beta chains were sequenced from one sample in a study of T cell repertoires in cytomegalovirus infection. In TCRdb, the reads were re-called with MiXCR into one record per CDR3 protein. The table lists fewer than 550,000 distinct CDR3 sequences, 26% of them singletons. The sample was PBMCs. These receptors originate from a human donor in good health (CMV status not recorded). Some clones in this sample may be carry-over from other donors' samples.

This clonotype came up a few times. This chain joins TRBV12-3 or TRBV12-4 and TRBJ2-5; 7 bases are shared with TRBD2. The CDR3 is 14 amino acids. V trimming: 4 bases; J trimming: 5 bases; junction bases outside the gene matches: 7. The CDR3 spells CASSSRGGSETQYF. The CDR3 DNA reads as TGTGCCAGCAGTTCCCGAGGCGGGAGTGAGACCCAGTACTTC.

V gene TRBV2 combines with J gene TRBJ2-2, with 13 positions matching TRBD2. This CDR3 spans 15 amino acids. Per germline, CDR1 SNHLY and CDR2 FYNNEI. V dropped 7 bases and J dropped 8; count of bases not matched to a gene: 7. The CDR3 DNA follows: TGTGCCAGCACCCTAGGACTAGCGGGAGTGGGGGAGCTGTTTTTT. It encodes CASTLGLAGVGELFF.

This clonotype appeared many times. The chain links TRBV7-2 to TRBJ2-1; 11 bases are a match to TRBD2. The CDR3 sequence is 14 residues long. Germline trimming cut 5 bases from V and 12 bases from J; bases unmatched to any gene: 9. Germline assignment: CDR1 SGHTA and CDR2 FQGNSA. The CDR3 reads CASSPGTSGTGQFF. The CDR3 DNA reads TGTGCCAGCAGCCCCGGGACTAGCGGTACAGGGCAGTTCTTC.

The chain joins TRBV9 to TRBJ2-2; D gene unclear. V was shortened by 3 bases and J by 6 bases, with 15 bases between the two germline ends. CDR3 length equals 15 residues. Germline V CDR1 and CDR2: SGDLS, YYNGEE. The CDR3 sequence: CASSANPDTAGELFF. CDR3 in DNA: TGTGCCAGCAGCGCCAACCCCGACACGGCCGGGGAGCTGTTTTTT.

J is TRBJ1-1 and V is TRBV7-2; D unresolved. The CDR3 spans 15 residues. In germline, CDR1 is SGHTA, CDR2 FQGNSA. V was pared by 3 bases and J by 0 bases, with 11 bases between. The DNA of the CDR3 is TGTGCCAGCAGCTTGAGGACGGCAATGAACACTGAAGCTTTCTTT. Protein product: CASSLRTAMNTEAFF.

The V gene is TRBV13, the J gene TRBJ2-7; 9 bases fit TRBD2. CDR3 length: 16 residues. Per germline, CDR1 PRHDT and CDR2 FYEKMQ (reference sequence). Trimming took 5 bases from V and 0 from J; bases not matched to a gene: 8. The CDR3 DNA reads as TGTGCCAGCAGCATCCGACTAGCGGCAACCTCCTACGAGCAGTACGTC. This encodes CASSIRLAATSYEQYV.

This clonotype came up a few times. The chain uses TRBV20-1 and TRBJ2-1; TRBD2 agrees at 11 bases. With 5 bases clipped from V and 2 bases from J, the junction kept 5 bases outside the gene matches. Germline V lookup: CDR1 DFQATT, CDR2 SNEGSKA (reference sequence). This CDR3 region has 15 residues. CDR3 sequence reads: CSAGTSGRAYNEQFF. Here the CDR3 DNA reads TGCAGTGCTGGGACTAGCGGTAGGGCCTACAATGAGCAGTTCTTC.

The CDR3 DNA is TGTGCCAGCAGCTTGACCGGACTACCTAACAATGAGCAGTTCTTC. It specifies CASSLTGLPNNEQFF. This sequence joins TRBV7-2 and TRBJ2-1; D perhaps matches TRBD2 (6 bases). Trimming removed 3 bases from V and 5 bases from J, with 14 bases in between. This CDR3 has 15 residues. From germline, CDR1 is SGHTA and CDR2 FQGNSA. Looking up the rest from reference TRBV7-2 and TRBJ2-1 gives the full variable domain: GAGVSQSPSNKVTEKGKDVELRCDPISGHTALYWYRQSLGQGLEFLIYFQGNSAPDKSGLPSDRFSAERTGGSVSTLTIQRTQQEDSAVYLCASSLTGLPNNEQFFGPGTRLTVL.

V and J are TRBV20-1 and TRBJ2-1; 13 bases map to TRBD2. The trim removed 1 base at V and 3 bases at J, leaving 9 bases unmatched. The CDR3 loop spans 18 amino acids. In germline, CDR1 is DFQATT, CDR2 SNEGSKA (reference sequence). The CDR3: CSARVFKGLAGIYNEQFF. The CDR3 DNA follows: TGCAGTGCTAGAGTTTTTAAGGGACTAGCGGGGATCTACAATGAGCAGTTCTTC.

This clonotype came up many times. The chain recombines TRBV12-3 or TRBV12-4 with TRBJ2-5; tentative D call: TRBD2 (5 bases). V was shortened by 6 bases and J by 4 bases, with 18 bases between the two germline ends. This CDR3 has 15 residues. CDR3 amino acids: CASRTGPRSGETQYF. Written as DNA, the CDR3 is TGTGCCAGCAGGACCGGGCCCCGCAGCGGAGAGACCCAGTACTTC.

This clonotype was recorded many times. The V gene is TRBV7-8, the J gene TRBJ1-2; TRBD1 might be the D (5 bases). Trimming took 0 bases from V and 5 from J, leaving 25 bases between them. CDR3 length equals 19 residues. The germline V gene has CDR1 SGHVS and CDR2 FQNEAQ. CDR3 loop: CASSLAAGRAARTSYGYTF. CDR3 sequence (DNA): TGTGCCAGCAGCTTAGCGGCGGGGCGCGCCGCTCGAACCTCTTATGGCTACACCTTC.

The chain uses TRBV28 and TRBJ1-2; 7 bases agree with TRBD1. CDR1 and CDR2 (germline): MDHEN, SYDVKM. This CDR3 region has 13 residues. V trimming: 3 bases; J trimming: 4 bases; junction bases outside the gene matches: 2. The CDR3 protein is CASSFDRAYGYTF. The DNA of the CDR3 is TGTGCCAGCAGTTTCGACAGGGCCTATGGCTACACCTTC.

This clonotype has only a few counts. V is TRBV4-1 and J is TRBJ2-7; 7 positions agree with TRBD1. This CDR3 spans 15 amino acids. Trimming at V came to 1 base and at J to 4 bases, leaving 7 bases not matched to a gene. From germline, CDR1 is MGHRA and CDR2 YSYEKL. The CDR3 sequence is CASSQVAGGGYEQYF. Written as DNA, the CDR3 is TGCGCCAGCAGCCAAGTTGCAGGGGGTGGATACGAGCAGTACTTC.

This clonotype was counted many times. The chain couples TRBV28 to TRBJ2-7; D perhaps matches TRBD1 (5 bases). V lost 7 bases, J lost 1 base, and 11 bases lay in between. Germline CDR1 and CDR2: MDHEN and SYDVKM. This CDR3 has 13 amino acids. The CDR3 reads CASTRGYSYEQYF. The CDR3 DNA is TGTGCCAGCACTAGGGGATATTCCTACGAGCAGTACTTC.

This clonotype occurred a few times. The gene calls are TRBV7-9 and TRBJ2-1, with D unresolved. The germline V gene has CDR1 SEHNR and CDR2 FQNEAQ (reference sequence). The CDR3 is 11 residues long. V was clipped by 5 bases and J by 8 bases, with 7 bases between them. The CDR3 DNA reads TGTGCCAGCAGCCAAGTACATGAGCAGTTCTTC. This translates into CASSQVHEQFF.

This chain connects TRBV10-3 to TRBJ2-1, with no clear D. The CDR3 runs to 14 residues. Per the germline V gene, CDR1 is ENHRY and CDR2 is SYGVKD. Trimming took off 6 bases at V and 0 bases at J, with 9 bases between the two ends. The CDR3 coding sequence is TGTGCCATCAGCCCGGACGGCTCCTACAATGAGCAGTTCTTC. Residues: CAISPDGSYNEQFF.

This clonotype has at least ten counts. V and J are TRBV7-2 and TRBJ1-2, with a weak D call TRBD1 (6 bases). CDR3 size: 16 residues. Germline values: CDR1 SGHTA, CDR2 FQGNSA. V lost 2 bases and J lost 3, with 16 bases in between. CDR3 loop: CASSLTPTGSDYGYTF. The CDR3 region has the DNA TGTGCCAGCAGCTTAACCCCGACAGGATCAGACTATGGCTACACCTTC.

The CDR3 loop reads CSVRRGRADTEAFF. DNA for the CDR3: TGCAGTGTGAGAAGGGGGCGGGCGGACACTGAAGCTTTCTTT. The chain employs TRBV20-1 and TRBJ1-1; 7 nucleotides match TRBD1. From germline, CDR1 is DFQATT and CDR2 SNEGSKA (reference sequence). Trimming cost V 7 bases and J 3 bases; bases outside gene matches: 11. This CDR3 is 14 amino acids long.

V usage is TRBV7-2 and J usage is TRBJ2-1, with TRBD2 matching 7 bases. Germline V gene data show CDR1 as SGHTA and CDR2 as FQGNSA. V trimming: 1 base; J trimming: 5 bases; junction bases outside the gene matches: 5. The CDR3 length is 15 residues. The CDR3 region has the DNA TGTGCCAGCAGCTTAGTCGCGGGGGTGGACAATGAGCAGTTCTTC. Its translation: CASSLVAGVDNEQFF.

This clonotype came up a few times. The CDR3 sequence: CASSLMTGALAQYF. The CDR3 coding sequence is TGTGCCAGCAGTTTAATGACAGGGGCCTTAGCACAGTATTTT. This rearrangement joins TRBV28 to TRBJ2-3, with 8 positions matching TRBD1. In germline, CDR1 is MDHEN, CDR2 SYDVKM. CDR3 size: 14 residues. V dropped 2 bases and J dropped 12; count of bases not matched to a gene: 10. Supplemented by reference TRBV28 and TRBJ2-3, the full variable domain reads DVKVTQSSRYLVKRTGEKVFLECVQDMDHENMFWYRQDPGLGLRLIYFSYDVKMKEKGDIPEGYSVSREKKERFSLILESASTNQTSMYLCASSLMTGALAQYFGPGTRLTVL.

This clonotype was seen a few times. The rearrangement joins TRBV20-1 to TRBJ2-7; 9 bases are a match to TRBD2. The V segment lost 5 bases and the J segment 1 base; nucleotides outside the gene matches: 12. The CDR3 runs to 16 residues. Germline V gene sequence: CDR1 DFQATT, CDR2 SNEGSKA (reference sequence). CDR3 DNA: TGCAGTGCTCTCAACGAGCTTAGCGGGAGTTCCTACGAGCAGTACTTC. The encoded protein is CSALNELSGSSYEQYF.

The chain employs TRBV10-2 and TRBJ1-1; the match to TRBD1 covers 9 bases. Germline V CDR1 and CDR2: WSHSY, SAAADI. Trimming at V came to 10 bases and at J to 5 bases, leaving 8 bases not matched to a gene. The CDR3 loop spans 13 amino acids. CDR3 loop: CATRGTGWTEAFF. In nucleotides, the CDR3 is TGCGCCACACGGGGGACAGGGTGGACTGAAGCTTTCTTT.

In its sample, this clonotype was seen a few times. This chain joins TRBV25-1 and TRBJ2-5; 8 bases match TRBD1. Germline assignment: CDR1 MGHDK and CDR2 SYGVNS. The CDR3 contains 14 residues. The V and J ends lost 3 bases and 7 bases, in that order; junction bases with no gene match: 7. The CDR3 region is CASSDRLQGGTQYF. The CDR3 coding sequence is TGTGCCAGCAGTGATCGCCTACAGGGGGGGACCCAGTACTTC.

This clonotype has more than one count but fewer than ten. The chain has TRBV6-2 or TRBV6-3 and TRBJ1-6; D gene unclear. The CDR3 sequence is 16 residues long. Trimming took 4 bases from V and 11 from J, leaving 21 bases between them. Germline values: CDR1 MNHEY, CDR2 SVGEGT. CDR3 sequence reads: CASSSWTGSKGPPLHF. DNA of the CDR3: TGTGCCAGCAGTTCCTGGACGGGCTCAAAGGGCCCACCCCTCCACTTT.

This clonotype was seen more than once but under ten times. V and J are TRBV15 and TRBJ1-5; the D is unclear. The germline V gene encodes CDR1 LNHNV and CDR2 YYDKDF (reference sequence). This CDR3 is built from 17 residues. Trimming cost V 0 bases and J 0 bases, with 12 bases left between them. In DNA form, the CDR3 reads TGTGCCACCAGCAGAGATAAGTCCATCCATAGCAATCAGCCCCAGCATTTT. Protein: CATSRDKSIHSNQPQHF.

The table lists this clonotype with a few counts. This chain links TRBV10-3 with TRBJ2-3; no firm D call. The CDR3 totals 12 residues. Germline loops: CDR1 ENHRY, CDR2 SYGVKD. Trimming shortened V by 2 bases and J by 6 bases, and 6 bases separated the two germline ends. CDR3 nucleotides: TGTGCCATCAGTGAGAGGGCCGATACGCAGTATTTT. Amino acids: CAISERADTQYF.

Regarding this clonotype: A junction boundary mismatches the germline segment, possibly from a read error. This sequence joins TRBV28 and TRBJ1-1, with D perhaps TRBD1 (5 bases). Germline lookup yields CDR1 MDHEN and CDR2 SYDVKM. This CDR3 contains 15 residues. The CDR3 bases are TGTGCCACCAATTCCTGGGGCAGCAAGAACACTGAAGCTGTCTTT. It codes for CATNSWGSKNTEAVF.